This record concerns one T cell receptor (beta chain) sequence. What it binds is unknown. In TCRdb, the RT-PCR reads were re-called with MiXCR into one record per CDR3 protein. The sample comprises 600,000 to 700,000 distinct CDR3 sequences, around 15% of which are singletons, and about 7.6% rests with the top ten. The data were taken from a study of response to subunit inactivated influenza vaccine. General study points: Authors suggested each seasonal influenza vaccination recruits few new T cells.

Sequencing used PBMCs from blood, obtained 14 to 15 days before vaccination. The clonotype originates from a man between 45 and 60 years old who received an inactivated influenza vaccine.

The DNA for the CDR3 is TGTGCCAGCAGTTTAGAGGCGGGGGGGCTCCCCGATACGCAGTATTTT. Its translation is CASSLEAGGLPDTQYF. The chain uses TRBV28 and TRBJ2-3, with TRBD2 identical over 9 bases. V was pared by 2 bases and J by 6 bases, with 9 bases of the junction left unmatched. Germline V gene data show CDR1 as MDHEN and CDR2 as SYDVKM. The CDR3 has 16 amino acids.